The present T cell receptor beta chain was sequenced within a study of blood T cell repertoires in COVID-19. About the research overall: Collection of acute and convalescent COVID-19 samples took place in the United States, Italy and Spain. PBMCs, B-cell-depleted T cells, or T cells were the source of the cDNA or gDNA that made up the material.

Per germline, CDR1 MNHEY and CDR2 SVGEGT. CDR3 length: 14 amino acids. Deletions cut 0 bases from V and 2 bases from J, with 7 bases between. Original processing notes: Cell counts per sample came from amplifying reference gene primers. Using immunoSEQ multiplex PCR, the repertoire was profiled, and TCRdb retains in-frame clones only, with some absent. From that table come the V and J calls and clone size; the DNA was used to work out D and trimming. The repertoire holds about 180,000 clones, 70% to 90% seen once, with 1.9% in the top ten. The receptor was isolated from a man aged 18 to 35 who had recovered from COVID-19. The specimen was peripheral blood. J is TRBJ1-2 and V is TRBV6-2 or TRBV6-3; D is ambiguous. This CDR3 reads CASSYSYLNYGYTF. The CDR3 nucleotides read TGTGCCAGCAGTTACTCATATCTAAACTATGGCTACACCTTC.